This T cell receptor beta chain comes out of a study of cytomegalovirus exposure and HLA in healthy donors. Study background: Later, an analysis reported that the approximately 120 validation repertoires had used the same platform as the approximately 690 first-cohort repertoires. Notes on the study in general: The study designated fewer than 200 TCR beta chains cytomegalovirus-associated. TCR sequences were mostly rare, though some public TCRs occurred in many donors.

For this clone: What it binds is unknown.

TCRdb's copy holds only in-frame clones and misses some; the assay was immunoSEQ multiplex PCR. The data hold 120,000 or so clones, with 85% to 90% observed a single time. This CDR3 is 16 amino acids long. Losses at the gene ends were 3 bases for V and 6 bases for J; bases not matched to a gene: 9. CDR1 and CDR2 (germline): MGHRA, YSYEKL. This sequence originates from a woman aged 18-35 years in good health and CMV-seronegative. The chain joins TRBV4-1 to TRBJ2-2, with 8 bases aligning to TRBD2. Sequencing input: PBMCs. In nucleotides, the CDR3 is TGCGCCAGCAGCCACTTCTGGAGCGGGGGCGCCGGGGAGCTGTTTTTT. It is translated as CASSHFWSGGAGELFF.